The clone carrying this T cell receptor beta chain was seen a handful of times. Its antigen is not identified. 5'RACE generated cDNA with 10-nucleotide random UMIs. A single run covered 15-18 subjects with over 200 million TCR-beta sequences. TCRdb fed the 5' RACE reads into MiXCR, producing one record per CDR3 protein. The table has 55,000 to 75,000 distinct CDR3 sequences, more than 4.5% seen once. V shed 2 bases, J shed 6 bases, and the junction held 6 bases outside the gene matches. Germline V gene sequence: CDR1 MGHRA, CDR2 YSYEKL. The CDR3 is 14 residues long. Unsorted libraries used 2 million PBMCs kept at -80 degrees C. The data stem from a study of neurological immune-mediated disorders. Whole-study results and caveats: The most TCR clonal expansion was seen in HTLV-1-associated myelopathy, whereas the least was seen in multiple sclerosis, below the level in healthy controls.

The sample consisted of PBMCs. The gene calls are TRBV4-1 and TRBJ2-7; 8 bases agree with TRBD1. This receptor was obtained from a human donor with multiple sclerosis. The donor label of this sample is uncertain. CDR3 in amino acids: CASSQPRQGSEQYF. The CDR3 coding sequence is TGCGCCAGCAGCCAACCACGACAGGGGAGCGAGCAGTACTTC.